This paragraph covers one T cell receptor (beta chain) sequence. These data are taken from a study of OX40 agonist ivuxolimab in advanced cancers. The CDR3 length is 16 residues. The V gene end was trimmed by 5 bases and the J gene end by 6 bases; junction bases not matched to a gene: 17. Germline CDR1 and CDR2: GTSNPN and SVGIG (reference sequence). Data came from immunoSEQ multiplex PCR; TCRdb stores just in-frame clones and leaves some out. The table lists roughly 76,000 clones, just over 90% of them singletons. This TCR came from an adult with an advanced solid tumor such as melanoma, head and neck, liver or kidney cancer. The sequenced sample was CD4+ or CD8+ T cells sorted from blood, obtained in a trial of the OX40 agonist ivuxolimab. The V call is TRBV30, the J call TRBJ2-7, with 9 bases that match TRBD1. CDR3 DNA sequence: TGTGCCTGGGAGCTTTCTTCCGGGACAGGGTATTCCGAGCAGTACTTC. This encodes CAWELSSGTGYSEQYF.